This T cell receptor beta chain is from a study of beta chain features in type 1 diabetes. Study information: Examination covered 107,917,701 sorted cells spanning all samples. The study's findings and limits: The VDJ junctions of type 1 diabetes patients carried fewer insertions and more deletions. A moderate, significant TCRB CDR3 shortening appeared in type 1 diabetes across four CD4+ subsets.

Notes on this clone: Its specificity is not known.

The study reverse transcribed the entire isolated RNA, so it sequenced expressed TCRB transcripts. Method: immunoSEQ multiplex PCR; TCRdb's copy keeps in-frame clones and lacks some. The data contain some 410,000 clones, around 10% of them singletons. Sequencing used naive CD4+ T cells from blood. The clonotype originates from a woman aged 18-30 years in good health.

For the CDR3, the DNA is TGCGCCAGCAGCTTGGGTCTGGTGGGGTACGAGCAGTACTTC. Encoded protein: CASSLGLVGYEQYF. The chain has TRBV5-1 and TRBJ2-7, with unresolved D. CDR3 length: 14 residues. Trimming shortened V by 0 bases and J by 4 bases, and 11 bases separated the two germline ends. The germline CDR1 and CDR2 sequences are SGHRS and YFSETQ.